The source of this T cell receptor beta chain is a study of Graves' ophthalmopathy and Graves' hyperthyroidism. V lost 6 bases to trimming and J lost 0 bases, with 20 bases between them. CDR3 size: 17 residues. Per germline, CDR1 MGHDK and CDR2 SYGVNS. Enrollment excluded any patients with other autoimmune diseases, uncontrolled infections, pregnancy or lactation. As for this clonotype: The antigen is undetermined.

RNA transcripts served as template for amplifying TCR beta CDR3 sequences. HTBI primers primed a first-round RT-PCR, and a second-round multiplex PCR followed. TCRdb reprocessed the multiplex PCR reads via MiXCR and lists one record per CDR3 protein. The sample holds over a million distinct CDR3 sequences; about two fifths are singletons and the top ten take 8.5% to 14%. Study results and caveats: Most thyroid clonotypes with frequency above 0.001 were detected in blood too. Both a roughly 70% sensitivity and an approximately 77% specificity characterized the model's predictions of ophthalmopathy progression.

V gene TRBV25-1 combines with J gene TRBJ2-5; D is possibly TRBD2 (7 bases). This clonotype originated in an adult man with Graves' hyperthyroidism. Sequencing was carried out using peripheral blood or thyroid tissue (not recorded which). CDR3 protein: CASSGGQGYEYQETQYF. CDR3 coding DNA: TGTGCCAGCAGCGGGGGGCAGGGGTATGAATACCAAGAGACCCAGTACTTC.